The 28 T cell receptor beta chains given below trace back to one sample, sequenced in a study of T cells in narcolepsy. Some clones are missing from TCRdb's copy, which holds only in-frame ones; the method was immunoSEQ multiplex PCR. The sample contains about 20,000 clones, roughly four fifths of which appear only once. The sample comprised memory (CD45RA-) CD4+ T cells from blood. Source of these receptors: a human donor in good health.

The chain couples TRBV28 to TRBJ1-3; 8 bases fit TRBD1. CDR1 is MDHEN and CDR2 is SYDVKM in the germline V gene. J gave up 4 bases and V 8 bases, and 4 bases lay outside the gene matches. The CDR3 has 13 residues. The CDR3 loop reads CASRRQGGNTIYF. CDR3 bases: TGTGCCAGCCGTAGACAGGGGGGAAACACCATATATTTT.

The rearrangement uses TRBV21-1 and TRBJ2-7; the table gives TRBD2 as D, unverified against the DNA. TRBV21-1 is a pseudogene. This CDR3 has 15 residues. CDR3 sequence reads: CASSKDGVKRYEQYF. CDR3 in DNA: TGTGCCAGCAGCAAAGACGGGGTCAAACGCTACGAGCAGTACTTC.

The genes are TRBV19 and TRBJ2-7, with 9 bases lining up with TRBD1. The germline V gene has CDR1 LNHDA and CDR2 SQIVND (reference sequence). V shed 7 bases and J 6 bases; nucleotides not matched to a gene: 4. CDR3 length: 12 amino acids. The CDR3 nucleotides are TGTGCCAGTACCGGGACAGGGTTCGAGCAGTACTTC. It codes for CASTGTGFEQYF.

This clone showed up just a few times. CDR3: CASRTTLGDSPLHF. DNA for the CDR3: TGTGCCAGCAGGACGACCCTGGGGGATTCACCCCTCCACTTT. V usage is TRBV5-4 and J usage is TRBJ1-6; possibly TRBD1 for D (5 bases). Germline V gene lookup returns CDR1 SGHNT and CDR2 YYREEE (reference sequence). The germline V and J ends were trimmed by 5 bases and 8 bases, with 14 bases remaining between them. The CDR3 runs to 14 residues.

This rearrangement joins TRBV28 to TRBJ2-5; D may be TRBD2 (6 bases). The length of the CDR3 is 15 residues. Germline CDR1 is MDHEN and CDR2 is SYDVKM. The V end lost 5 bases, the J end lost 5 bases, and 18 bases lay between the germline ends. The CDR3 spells CASSGRGTVGETQYF. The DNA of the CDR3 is TGTGCCAGCAGTGGGCGGGGAACCGTTGGGGAGACCCAGTACTTC.

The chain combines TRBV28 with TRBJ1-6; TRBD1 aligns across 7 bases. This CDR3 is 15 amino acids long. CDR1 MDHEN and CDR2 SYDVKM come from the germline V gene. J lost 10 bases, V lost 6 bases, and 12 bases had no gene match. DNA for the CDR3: TGTGCCAGCAGAGAAAGGGGGCAGTCCGGGTCACCCCTCCACTTT. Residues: CASRERGQSGSPLHF.

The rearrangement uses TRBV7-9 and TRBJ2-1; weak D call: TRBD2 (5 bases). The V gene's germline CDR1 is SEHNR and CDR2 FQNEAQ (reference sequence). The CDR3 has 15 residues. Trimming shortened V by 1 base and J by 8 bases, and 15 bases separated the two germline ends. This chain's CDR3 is CASSLVRENTDEQFF. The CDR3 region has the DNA TGTGCCAGCAGCTTAGTTCGGGAAAACACAGATGAGCAGTTCTTC.

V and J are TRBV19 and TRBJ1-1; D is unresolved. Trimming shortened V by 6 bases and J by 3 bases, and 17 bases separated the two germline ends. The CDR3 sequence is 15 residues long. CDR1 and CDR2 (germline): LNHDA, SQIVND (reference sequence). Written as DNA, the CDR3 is TGTGCCAGTAGCCGGGAACCGGGATCGTACACTGAAGCTTTCTTT. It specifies CASSREPGSYTEAFF. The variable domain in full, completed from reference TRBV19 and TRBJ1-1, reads DGGITQSPKYLFRKEGQNVTLSCEQNLNHDAMYWYRQDPGQGLRLIYYSQIVNDFQKGDIAEGYSVSREKKESFPLTVTSAQKNPTAFYLCASSREPGSYTEAFFGQGTRLTVV.

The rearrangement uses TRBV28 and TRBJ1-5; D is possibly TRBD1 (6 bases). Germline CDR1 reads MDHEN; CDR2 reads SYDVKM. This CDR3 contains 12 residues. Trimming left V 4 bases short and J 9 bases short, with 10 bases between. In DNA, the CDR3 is TGTGCCAGCAGTTCCACAGGGATGCCCCAGCATTTT. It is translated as CASSSTGMPQHF.

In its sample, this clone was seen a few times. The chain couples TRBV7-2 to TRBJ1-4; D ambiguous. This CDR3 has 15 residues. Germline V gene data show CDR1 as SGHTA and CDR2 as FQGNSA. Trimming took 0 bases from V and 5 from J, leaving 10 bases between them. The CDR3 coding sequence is TGTGCCAGCAGCTTAGCAGAGGGCCCGAATGAAAAACTGTTTTTT. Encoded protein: CASSLAEGPNEKLFF.

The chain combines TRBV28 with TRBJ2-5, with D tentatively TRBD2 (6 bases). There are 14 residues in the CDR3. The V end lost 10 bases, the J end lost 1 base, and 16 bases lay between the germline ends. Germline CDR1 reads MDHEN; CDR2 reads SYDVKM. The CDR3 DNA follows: TGTGCCACCCGGGGCGGAGGGTCCCAAGAGACCCAGTACTTC. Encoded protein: CATRGGGSQETQYF.

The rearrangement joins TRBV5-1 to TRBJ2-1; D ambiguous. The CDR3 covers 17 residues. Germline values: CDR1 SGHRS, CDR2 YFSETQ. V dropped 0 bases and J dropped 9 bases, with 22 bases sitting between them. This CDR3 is CASSLAGQDARRGEQFF. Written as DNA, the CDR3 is TGCGCCAGCAGCTTGGCTGGCCAGGACGCAAGGCGCGGTGAGCAGTTCTTC.

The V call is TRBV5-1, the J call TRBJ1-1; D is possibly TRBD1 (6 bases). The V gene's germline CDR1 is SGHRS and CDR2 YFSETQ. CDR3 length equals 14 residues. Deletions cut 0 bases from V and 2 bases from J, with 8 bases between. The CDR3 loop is CASSLEGGNTEAFF. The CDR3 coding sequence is TGCGCCAGCAGCTTGGAAGGGGGAAACACTGAAGCTTTCTTT.

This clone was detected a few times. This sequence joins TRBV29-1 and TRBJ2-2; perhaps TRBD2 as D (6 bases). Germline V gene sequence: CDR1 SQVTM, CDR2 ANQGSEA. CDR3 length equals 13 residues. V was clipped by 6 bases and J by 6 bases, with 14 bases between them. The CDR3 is CSVAQTSPGELFF. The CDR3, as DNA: TGCAGCGTCGCCCAGACTAGTCCCGGGGAGCTGTTTTTT.

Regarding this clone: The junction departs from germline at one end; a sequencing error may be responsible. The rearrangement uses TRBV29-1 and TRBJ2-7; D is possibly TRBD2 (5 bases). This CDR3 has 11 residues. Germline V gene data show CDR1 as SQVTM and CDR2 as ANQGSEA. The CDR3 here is CSVASSDEQYF. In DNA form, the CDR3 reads TGCAGCGTTGCTAGCTCCGACGAGCAGTACTTC.

The DNA of the CDR3 is TGTGCCAGCACCCCTCGCTGGTCTTCCAATGAGCAGTTCTTC. Encoded protein: CASTPRWSSNEQFF. The V call is TRBV7-2, the J call TRBJ2-1; D unresolved. Trimming left V 7 bases short and J 6 bases short, with 16 bases between. CDR3 length equals 14 residues. Germline loops: CDR1 SGHTA, CDR2 FQGNSA.

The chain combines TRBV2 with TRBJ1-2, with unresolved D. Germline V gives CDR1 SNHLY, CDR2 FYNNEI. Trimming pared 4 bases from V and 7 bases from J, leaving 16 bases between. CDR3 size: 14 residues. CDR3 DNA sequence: TGTGCCAGCAGTGTCTTAGACGGGGAAGCTGGCTACACCTTC. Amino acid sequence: CASSVLDGEAGYTF.

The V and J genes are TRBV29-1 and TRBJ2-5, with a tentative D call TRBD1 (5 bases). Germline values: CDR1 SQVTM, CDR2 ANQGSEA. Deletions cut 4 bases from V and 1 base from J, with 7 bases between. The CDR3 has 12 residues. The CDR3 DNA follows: TGCAGCGTTGTAACAGGCCAAGAGACCCAGTACTTC. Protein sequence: CSVVTGQETQYF.

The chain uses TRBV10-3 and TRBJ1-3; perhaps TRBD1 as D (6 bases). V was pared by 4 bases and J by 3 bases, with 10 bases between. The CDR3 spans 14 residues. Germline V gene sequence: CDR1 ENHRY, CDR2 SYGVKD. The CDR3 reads CAISVSGDGNTIYF. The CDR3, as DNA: TGTGCCATCAGTGTTTCAGGGGATGGAAACACCATATATTTT.

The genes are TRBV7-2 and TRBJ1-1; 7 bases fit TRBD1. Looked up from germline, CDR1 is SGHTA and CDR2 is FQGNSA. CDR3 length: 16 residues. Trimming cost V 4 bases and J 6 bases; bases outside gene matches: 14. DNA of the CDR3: TGTGCCAGCAGCTGGACTCAAAGTCAGGGGGGTTCTGAAGCTTTCTTT. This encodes CASSWTQSQGGSEAFF.

This CDR3 is CAWSVSVSNQPQHF. CDR3 DNA: TGTGCCTGGAGTGTATCGGTCTCCAATCAGCCCCAGCATTTT. The gene calls are TRBV30 and TRBJ1-5; D gene ambiguous. Trimming cost V 0 bases and J 3 bases, with 9 bases left between them. CDR3 length: 14 amino acids. Germline CDR1 GTSNPN, CDR2 SVGIG (reference sequence).

The CDR3: CASATEREGGETQYF. Here the CDR3 DNA reads TGTGCCAGTGCCACAGAGCGGGAGGGCGGGGAGACCCAGTACTTC. V gene TRBV19 combines with J gene TRBJ2-5, with 10 bases that match TRBD2. Germline trimming cut 8 bases from V and 5 bases from J; bases unmatched to any gene: 11. The germline V gene has CDR1 LNHDA and CDR2 SQIVND (reference sequence). This CDR3 comprises 15 residues. The entire variable domain, with the rest obtained from reference TRBV19 and TRBJ2-5, is as follows: DGGITQSPKYLFRKEGQNVTLSCEQNLNHDAMYWYRQDPGQGLRLIYYSQIVNDFQKGDIAEGYSVSREKKESFPLTVTSAQKNPTAFYLCASATEREGGETQYFGPGTRLLVL.

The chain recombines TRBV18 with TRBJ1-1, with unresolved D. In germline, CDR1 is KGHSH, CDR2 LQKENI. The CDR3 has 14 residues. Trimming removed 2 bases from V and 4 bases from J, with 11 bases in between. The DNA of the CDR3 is TGTGCCAGCTCACCAGGGCTTCATGGCACTGAAGCTTTCTTT. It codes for CASSPGLHGTEAFF.

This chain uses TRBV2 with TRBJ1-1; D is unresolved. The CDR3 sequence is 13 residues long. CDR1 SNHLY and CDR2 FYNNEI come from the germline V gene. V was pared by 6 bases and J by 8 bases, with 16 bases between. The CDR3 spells CASRTDGNQEAFF. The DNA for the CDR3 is TGTGCCAGCAGAACCGACGGAAACCAGGAAGCTTTCTTT.

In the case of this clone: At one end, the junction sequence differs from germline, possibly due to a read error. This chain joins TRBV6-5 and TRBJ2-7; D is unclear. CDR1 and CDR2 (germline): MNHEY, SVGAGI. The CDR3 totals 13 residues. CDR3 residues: CASSSIPSHEQYF. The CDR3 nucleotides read TGTGCCAGCAGTTCCATCCCCTCCCACGAGCAGTACTTC.

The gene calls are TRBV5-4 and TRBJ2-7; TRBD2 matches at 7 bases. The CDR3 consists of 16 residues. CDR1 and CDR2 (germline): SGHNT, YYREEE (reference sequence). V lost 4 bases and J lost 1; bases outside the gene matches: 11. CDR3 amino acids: CASSATLAEPSYEQYF. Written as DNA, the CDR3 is TGTGCCAGCAGCGCTACCCTAGCGGAACCTTCCTACGAGCAGTACTTC. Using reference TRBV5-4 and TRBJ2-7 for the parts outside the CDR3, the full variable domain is ETGVTQSPTHLIKTRGQQVTLRCSSQSGHNTVSWYQQALGQGPQFIFQYYREEENGRGNFPPRFSGLQFPNYSSELNVNALELDDSALYLCASSATLAEPSYEQYFGPGTRLTVT.

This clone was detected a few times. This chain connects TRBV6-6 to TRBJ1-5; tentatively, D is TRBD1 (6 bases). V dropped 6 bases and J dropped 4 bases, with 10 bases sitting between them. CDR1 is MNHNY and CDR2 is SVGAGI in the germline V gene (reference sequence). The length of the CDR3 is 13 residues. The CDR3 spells CASRQGGNQPQHF. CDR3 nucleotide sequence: TGTGCCAGCAGACAGGGTGGAAATCAGCCCCAGCATTTT.

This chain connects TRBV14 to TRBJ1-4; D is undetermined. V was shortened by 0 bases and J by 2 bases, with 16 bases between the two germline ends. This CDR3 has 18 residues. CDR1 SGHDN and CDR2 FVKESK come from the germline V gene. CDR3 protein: CASSQDEPGLRTNEKLFF. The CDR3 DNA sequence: TGTGCCAGCAGCCAAGATGAGCCAGGATTGAGGACTAATGAAAAACTGTTTTTT. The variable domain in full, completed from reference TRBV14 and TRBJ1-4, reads EAGVTQFPSHSVIEKGQTVTLRCDPISGHDNLYWYRRVMGKEIKFLLHFVKESKQDESGMPNNRFLAERTGGTYSTLKVQPAELEDSGVYFCASSQDEPGLRTNEKLFFGSGTQLSVL.